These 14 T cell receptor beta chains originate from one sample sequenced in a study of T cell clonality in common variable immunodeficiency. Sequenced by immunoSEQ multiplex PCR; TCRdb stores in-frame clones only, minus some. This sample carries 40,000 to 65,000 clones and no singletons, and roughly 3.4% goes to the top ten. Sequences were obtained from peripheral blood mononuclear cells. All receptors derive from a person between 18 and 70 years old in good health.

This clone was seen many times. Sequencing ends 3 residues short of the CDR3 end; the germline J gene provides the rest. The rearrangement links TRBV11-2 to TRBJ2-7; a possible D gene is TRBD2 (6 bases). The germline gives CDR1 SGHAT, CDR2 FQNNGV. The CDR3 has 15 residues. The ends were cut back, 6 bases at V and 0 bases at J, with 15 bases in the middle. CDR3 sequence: CASRFMGGVSYEQYF. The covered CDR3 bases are TGTGCCAGCAGATTTATGGGGGGAGTCTCCTACGAG.

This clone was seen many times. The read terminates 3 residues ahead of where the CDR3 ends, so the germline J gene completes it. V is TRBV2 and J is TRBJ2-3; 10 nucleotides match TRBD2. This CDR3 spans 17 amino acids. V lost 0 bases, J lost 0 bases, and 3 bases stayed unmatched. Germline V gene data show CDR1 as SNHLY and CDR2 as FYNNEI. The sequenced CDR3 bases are TGTGCCAGCAGTGAAGCGGAGACTAGCGGGAGCACAGATACG. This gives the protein CASSEAETSGSTDT. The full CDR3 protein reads CASSEAETSGSTDTQYF.

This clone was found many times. The CDR3 reads CASSLNGQGHTDTQYF. The DNA read from the CDR3 is TGCGCCAGCAGCTTAAATGGACAGGGGCACACAGATACG. The chain uses TRBV5-1 and TRBJ2-3, with 9 bases aligning to TRBD1. The read halts 3 residues ahead of the CDR3 end, with the missing end drawn from the germline J gene. The CDR3 totals 16 residues. V lost 2 bases and J lost 2; bases outside the gene matches: 6. Per the germline V gene, CDR1 is SGHRS and CDR2 is YFSETQ.

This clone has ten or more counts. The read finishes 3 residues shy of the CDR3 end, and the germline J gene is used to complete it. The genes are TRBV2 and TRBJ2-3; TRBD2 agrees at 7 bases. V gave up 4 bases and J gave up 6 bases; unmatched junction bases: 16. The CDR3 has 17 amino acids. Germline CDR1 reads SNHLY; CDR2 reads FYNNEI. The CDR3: CASSGPNPGGRTDTQYF. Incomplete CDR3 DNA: TGTGCCAGCAGTGGTCCCAACCCGGGCGGGAGAACGGATACG.

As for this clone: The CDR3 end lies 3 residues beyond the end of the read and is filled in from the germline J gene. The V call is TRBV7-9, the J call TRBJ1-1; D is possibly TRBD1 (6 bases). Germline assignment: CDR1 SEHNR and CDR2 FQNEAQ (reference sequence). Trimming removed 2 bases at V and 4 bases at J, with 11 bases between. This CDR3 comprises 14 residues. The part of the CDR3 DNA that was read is TGTGCCAGCAGCTTACAGGGGAGGGTCACTGAA. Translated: CASSLQGRVTE. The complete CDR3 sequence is CASSLQGRVTEAFF.

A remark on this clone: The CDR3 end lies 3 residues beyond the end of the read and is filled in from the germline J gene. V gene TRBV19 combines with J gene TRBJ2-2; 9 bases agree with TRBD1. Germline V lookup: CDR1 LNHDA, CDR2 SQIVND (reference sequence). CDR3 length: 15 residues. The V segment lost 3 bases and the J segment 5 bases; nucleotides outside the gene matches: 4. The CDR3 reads CASSIDRGGTGELFF. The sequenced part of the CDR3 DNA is TGTGCCAGTAGTATCGACAGGGGGGGTACCGGGGAG. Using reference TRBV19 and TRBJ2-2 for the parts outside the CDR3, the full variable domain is DGGITQSPKYLFRKEGQNVTLSCEQNLNHDAMYWYRQDPGQGLRLIYYSQIVNDFQKGDIAEGYSVSREKKESFPLTVTSAQKNPTAFYLCASSIDRGGTGELFFGEGSRLTVL.

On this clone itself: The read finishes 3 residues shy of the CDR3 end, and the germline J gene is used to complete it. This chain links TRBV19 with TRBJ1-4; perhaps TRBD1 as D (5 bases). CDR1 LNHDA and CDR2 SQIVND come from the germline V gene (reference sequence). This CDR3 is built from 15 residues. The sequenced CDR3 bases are TGTGCCAGTAGTATACGGGCAGCTGGGGCCAACGTA. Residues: CASSIRAAGANV. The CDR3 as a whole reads CASSIRAAGANVLFF.

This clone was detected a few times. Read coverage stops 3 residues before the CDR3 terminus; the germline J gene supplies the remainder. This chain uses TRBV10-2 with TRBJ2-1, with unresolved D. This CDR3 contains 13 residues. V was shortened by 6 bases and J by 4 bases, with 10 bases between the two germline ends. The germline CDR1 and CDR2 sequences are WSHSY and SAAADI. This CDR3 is CASSRQEYNEQFF. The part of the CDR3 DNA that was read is TGCGCCAGCAGCAGACAAGAGTACAATGAG.

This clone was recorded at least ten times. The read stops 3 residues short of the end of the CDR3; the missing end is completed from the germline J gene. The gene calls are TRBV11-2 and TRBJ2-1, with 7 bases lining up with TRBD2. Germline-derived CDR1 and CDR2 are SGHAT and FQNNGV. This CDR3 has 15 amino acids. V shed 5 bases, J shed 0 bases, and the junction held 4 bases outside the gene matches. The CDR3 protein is CASSPTSVSYNEQFF. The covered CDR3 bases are TGTGCCAGCAGCCCAACTAGCGTCTCCTACAATGAG.

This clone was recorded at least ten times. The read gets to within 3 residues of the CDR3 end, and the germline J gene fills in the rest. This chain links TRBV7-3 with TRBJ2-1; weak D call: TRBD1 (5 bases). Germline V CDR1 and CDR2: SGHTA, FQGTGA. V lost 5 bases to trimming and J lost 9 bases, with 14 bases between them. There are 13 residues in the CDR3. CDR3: CASSLEDRGEQFF. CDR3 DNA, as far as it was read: TGTGCCAGCAGCCTAGAAGATAGGGGTGAG.

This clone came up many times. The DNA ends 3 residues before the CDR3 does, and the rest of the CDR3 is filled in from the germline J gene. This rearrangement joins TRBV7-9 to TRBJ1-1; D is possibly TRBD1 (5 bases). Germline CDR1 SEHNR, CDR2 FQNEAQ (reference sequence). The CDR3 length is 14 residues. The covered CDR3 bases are TGTGCCAGCAGCTTAGACCGCCCCGAGGGGGAA. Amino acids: CASSLDRPEGE. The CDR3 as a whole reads CASSLDRPEGEAFF.

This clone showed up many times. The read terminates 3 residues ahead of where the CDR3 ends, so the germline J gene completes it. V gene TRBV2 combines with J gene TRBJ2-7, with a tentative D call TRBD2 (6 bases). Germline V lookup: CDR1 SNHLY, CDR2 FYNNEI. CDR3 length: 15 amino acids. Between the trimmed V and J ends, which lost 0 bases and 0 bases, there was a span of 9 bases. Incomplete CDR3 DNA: TGTGCCAGCAGTGAAGCGCGCGGGGACTCCTACGAG. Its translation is CASSEARGDSYE. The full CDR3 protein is CASSEARGDSYEQYF. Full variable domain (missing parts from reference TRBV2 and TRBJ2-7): EPEVTQTPSHQVTQMGQEVILRCVPISNHLYFYWYRQILGQKVEFLVSFYNNEISEKSEIFDDQFSVERPDGSNFTLKIRSTKLEDSAMYFCASSEARGDSYEQYFGPGTRLTVT.

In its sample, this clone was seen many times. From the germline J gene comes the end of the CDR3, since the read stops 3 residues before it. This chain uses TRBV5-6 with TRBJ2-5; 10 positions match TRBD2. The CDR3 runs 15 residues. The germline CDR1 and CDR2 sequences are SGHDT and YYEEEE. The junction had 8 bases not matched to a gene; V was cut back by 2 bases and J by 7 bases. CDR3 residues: CASSFLAGEEVTQYF. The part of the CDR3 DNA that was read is TGTGCCAGCAGCTTTCTAGCGGGAGAAGAGGTGACC.

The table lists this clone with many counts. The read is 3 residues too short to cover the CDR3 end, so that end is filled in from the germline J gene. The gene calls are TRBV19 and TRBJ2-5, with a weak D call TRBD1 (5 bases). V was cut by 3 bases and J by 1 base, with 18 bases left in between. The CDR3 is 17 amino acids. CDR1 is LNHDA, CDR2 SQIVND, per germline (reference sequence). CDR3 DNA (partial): TGTGCCAGTAGTATTTCAGGGTACAGGCGCTCCCAAGAGACC. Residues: CASSISGYRRSQET. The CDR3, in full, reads CASSISGYRRSQETQYF.